This T cell receptor beta chain comes out of a study of T cells in Graves' hyperthyroidism and ophthalmopathy. Study findings and constraints: Ophthalmopathy was separated from stable hyperthyroidism by a 13 V-J model. Most expanded thyroid clonotypes above 0.001 recurred in blood.

A remark on this clonotype: Its antigen is unknown. This likely comes from a read error, as the CDR3 has no conserved phenylalanine or tryptophan at its end.

The TCR beta CDR3 regions underwent amplification using RNA transcripts as the source. HTBI primers drove first-round RT-PCR of the TCR CDR3. A single record per CDR3 protein comes from TCRdb applying MiXCR to the multiplex PCR reads. The sample has 600,000 to 700,000 distinct CDR3 sequences, 40% to 55% seen once; the top ten hold less than 9.5%. The J segment lost 3 bases and the V segment lost 8 bases, leaving 4 bases of the junction unmatched. CDR3 length equals 13 residues. Germline V gives CDR1 LNHDA, CDR2 SQIVND (reference sequence). Pregnant or lactating patients were excluded, as were those with uncontrolled infection or other autoimmune disease. Clinical symptoms, serum thyroxine and TRAb, thyroid ultrasound and orbital computed tomography together formed the diagnostic basis.

This receptor was taken from an adult man with Graves' disease, either hyperthyroidism or ophthalmopathy (not recorded which). V is TRBV19 and J is TRBJ1-1, with 9 bases fitting TRBD1. Sequenced: peripheral blood or thyroid tissue (not recorded which). This CDR3 reads CASSDRGDTEAFL. The CDR3 nucleotides read TGTGCCAGTTCGGACAGGGGAGACACTGAAGCTTTCCTC.